Each of the 27 T cell receptor beta chains below was sequenced from the same sample in a study of blood T cell repertoires in COVID-19. Profiled with immunoSEQ multiplex PCR; TCRdb holds only in-frame clones, not every one. The sample shows about 230,000 clones, more than 75% of them seen only once. Sequencing was carried out using peripheral blood. The receptors come from a man aged 50 or older with COVID-19, enrolled during active disease.

This chain joins TRBV5-1 and TRBJ1-5; possible D gene TRBD1, 6 bases. Germline CDR1 SGHRS, CDR2 YFSETQ. The CDR3 consists of 15 residues. V lost 3 bases to trimming and J lost 0 bases, with 10 bases between them. The CDR3 loop is CASSSTGSSNQPQHF. As DNA, the CDR3 is TGCGCCAGCAGCTCAACAGGGAGTAGCAATCAGCCCCAGCATTTT.

The rearrangement uses TRBV28 and TRBJ1-2; the D is unclear. This CDR3 has 12 residues. Germline assignment: CDR1 MDHEN and CDR2 SYDVKM. Trimming took off 3 bases at V and 8 bases at J, with 10 bases between the two ends. CDR3 coding DNA: TGTGCCAGCAGTTTGGTTGGGGAGGGCTACACCTTC. This translates into CASSLVGEGYTF.

This chain connects TRBV4-2 to TRBJ1-6; possible D gene TRBD1, 5 bases. Trimming removed 0 bases at V and 8 bases at J, with 14 bases between. CDR3 length: 16 amino acids. The germline CDR1 and CDR2 sequences are LGHNA and YNFKEQ. Here the CDR3 reads CASSQEVGGSYSPLHF. As DNA, the CDR3 is TGTGCCAGCAGCCAAGAGGTGGGGGGGAGTTATTCACCCCTCCACTTT.

The chain joins TRBV18 to TRBJ2-7; a possible D gene is TRBD2 (6 bases). CDR3 length equals 16 residues. Germline V gene data show CDR1 as KGHSH and CDR2 as LQKENI. The V gene lost 2 bases and the J gene lost 2 bases, with 16 bases spanning the gap. The CDR3 DNA reads TGTGCCAGCTCACCAATGGCGGGGTCAGCCGCCTACGAGCAGTACTTC. Translating gives CASSPMAGSAAYEQYF.

This rearrangement joins TRBV6-5 to TRBJ1-2, with 12 bases that match TRBD1. Trimming at V came to 5 bases and at J to 6 bases, leaving 7 bases not matched to a gene. The CDR3 has 15 amino acids. In germline, CDR1 is MNHEY, CDR2 SVGAGI. The DNA of the CDR3 is TGTGCCAGCAGTCAGGGACAGGGGGCTTTTAATGGCTACACCTTC. Translated: CASSQGQGAFNGYTF.

The CDR3 reads CASSPSGQGRGAKNIQYF. CDR3 nucleotide sequence: TGTGCCAGCAGCCCGTCGGGACAGGGAAGAGGAGCCAAAAACATTCAGTACTTC. This chain links TRBV5-4 with TRBJ2-4; 9 nucleotides align to TRBD1. V shed 4 bases, J shed 0 bases, and the junction held 11 bases outside the gene matches. The germline gives CDR1 SGHNT, CDR2 YYREEE (reference sequence). The CDR3 sequence is 18 residues long.

This rearrangement joins TRBV16 to TRBJ1-2, with TRBD1 matching over 11 bases. The CDR3 totals 14 residues. Germline-derived CDR1 and CDR2 are KGHSY and FQNENV. With V trimmed by 0 bases and J by 9 bases, 3 bases remained unmatched. The CDR3 reads CASSQSDRGRSYTF. As DNA, the CDR3 is TGTGCCAGCAGCCAATCGGACAGGGGGCGAAGCTACACCTTC.

This clone was detected only a few times. This chain joins TRBV27 and TRBJ2-1; D possibly corresponds to TRBD2 (7 bases). The length of the CDR3 is 17 residues. CDR1 and CDR2 (germline): MNHEY, SMNVEV (reference sequence). V gave up 6 bases and J gave up 3 bases, with 21 bases separating them. The CDR3 nucleotides read TGTGCCAGCAGGAATGGGGGGGCAAGCGGCCTCTACAATGAGCAGTTCTTC. This encodes CASRNGGASGLYNEQFF.

The chain is built from TRBV30 and TRBJ1-4; maybe TRBD1 (6 bases). Germline V CDR1 and CDR2: GTSNPN, SVGIG (reference sequence). Trimming took 5 bases from V and 8 from J, leaving 36 bases between them. The CDR3 spans 20 residues. The CDR3 spells CAWRNRDKRRSSSLFEKLFF. CDR3 nucleotide sequence: TGTGCCTGGCGGAACAGGGACAAGCGGAGGAGTTCGTCATTATTCGAAAAACTGTTTTTT.

V is TRBV19 and J is TRBJ1-2; TRBD1 aligns across 8 bases. The CDR3 consists of 16 residues. J lost 4 bases, V lost 5 bases, and 12 bases had no gene match. The germline V gene encodes CDR1 LNHDA and CDR2 SQIVND (reference sequence). The CDR3 here is CASSPDRAPWSYGYTF. The CDR3 DNA reads TGTGCCAGTAGTCCGGACAGGGCCCCGTGGAGCTATGGCTACACCTTC.

V gene TRBV7-3 combines with J gene TRBJ2-1; a possible D gene is TRBD2 (6 bases). Germline V gene sequence: CDR1 SGHTA, CDR2 FQGTGA. The ends were cut back, 4 bases at V and 5 bases at J, with 9 bases in the middle. This CDR3 has 13 residues. The CDR3 DNA is TGTGCCAGCAGCTCCTCGGGGGACAATGAGCAGTTCTTC. This gives the protein CASSSSGDNEQFF.

The rearrangement uses TRBV6-5 and TRBJ1-6, with D possibly being TRBD1 (5 bases). Deletions cut 6 bases from V and 10 bases from J, with 16 bases between. Germline CDR1 reads MNHEY; CDR2 reads SVGAGI. This CDR3 comprises 14 residues. DNA for the CDR3: TGTGCCAGCAGGGCCAGGGTTGGGTTATCACCCCTCCACTTT. It translates to CASRARVGLSPLHF.

The rearrangement uses TRBV29-1 and TRBJ2-3; perhaps TRBD1 as D (5 bases). CDR1 and CDR2 from the germline V gene are SQVTM and ANQGSEA. Deletions cut 8 bases from V and 5 bases from J, with 17 bases between. The CDR3 has 13 amino acids. The CDR3 DNA sequence: TGCAGCTCTAAGACACAGGCCAAAGATACGCAGTATTTT. It encodes CSSKTQAKDTQYF.

J is TRBJ2-2 and V is TRBV3-1 (or the pseudogene TRBV3-2); tentatively, D is TRBD2 (5 bases). The CDR3 sequence is 15 residues long. V was trimmed by 5 bases and J by 0 bases, leaving 10 bases between them. CDR1 and CDR2 from the germline V gene are LGHDT and YNNKEL (reference sequence). CDR3 bases: TGTGCCAGCAGCTTCGGGAAGTCGAACACCGGGGAGCTGTTTTTT. Protein: CASSFGKSNTGELFF.

The V and J genes are TRBV27 and TRBJ1-4; 9 positions match TRBD1. The CDR3 extends over 16 amino acids. V lost 4 bases, J lost 4 bases, and 7 bases stayed unmatched. CDR1 and CDR2 from the germline V gene are MNHEY and SMNVEV (reference sequence). The CDR3 bases are TGTGCCAGCAGTTCCACAGGGGGCTTATTTAATGAAAAACTGTTTTTT. It codes for CASSSTGGLFNEKLFF. Together with reference TRBV27 and TRBJ1-4, the CDR3 gives the full variable domain: EAQVTQNPRYLITVTGKKLTVTCSQNMNHEYMSWYRQDPGLGLRQIYYSMNVEVTDKGDVPEGYKVSRKEKRNFPLILESPSPNQTSLYFCASSSTGGLFNEKLFFGSGTQLSVL.

This clone showed up just a few times. Other DNA sequences in this sample translate to the same CDR3. This chain connects TRBV2 to TRBJ1-1; TRBD1 is a possible D gene (5 bases). Trimming shortened V by 4 bases and J by 0 bases, and 9 bases separated the two germline ends. The CDR3 is made up of 14 amino acids. Germline values: CDR1 SNHLY, CDR2 FYNNEI. CDR3 sequence: CASSVQGMNTEAFF. Written as DNA, the CDR3 is TGTGCCAGCAGTGTTCAGGGCATGAACACTGAAGCTTTCTTT.

V and J are TRBV10-3 and TRBJ2-3; 10 nucleotides match TRBD1. V lost 6 bases, J lost 1 base, and 4 bases stayed unmatched. CDR1 is ENHRY, CDR2 SYGVKD, per germline. There are 15 residues in the CDR3. DNA for the CDR3: TGTGCCATCAGGCGCGGGACAGGGGGCACAGATACGCAGTATTTT. It is translated as CAIRRGTGGTDTQYF.

J is TRBJ1-2 and V is TRBV10-1; TRBD1 matches at 7 bases. J lost 4 bases, V lost 7 bases, and 6 bases had no gene match. This CDR3 comprises 13 residues. Germline V gene sequence: CDR1 WNHNN, CDR2 SYGVQD (reference sequence). CDR3 sequence reads: CASKPTGAYGYTF. CDR3 in DNA: TGCGCCAGCAAACCTACAGGGGCCTATGGCTACACCTTC.

The chain is built from TRBV3-1 (or the pseudogene TRBV3-2) and TRBJ1-5; D possibly corresponds to TRBD1 (5 bases). Trimming left V 1 base short and J 2 bases short, with 9 bases between. Germline CDR1 LGHDT, CDR2 YNNKEL (reference sequence). This CDR3 is 15 amino acids long. The CDR3 protein is CASSQGQQGNQPQHF. The CDR3 nucleotides read TGTGCCAGCAGCCAAGGGCAACAGGGCAATCAGCCCCAGCATTTT.

The chain carries TRBV24-1 and TRBJ2-5; 7 bases are a match to TRBD2. Trimming at V came to 5 bases and at J to 1 base, leaving 3 bases not matched to a gene. Germline loops: CDR1 KGHDR, CDR2 SFDVKD. The CDR3 has 14 amino acids. The CDR3 is CATSGWGGQETQYF. CDR3 bases: TGTGCCACCAGTGGGTGGGGGGGCCAAGAGACCCAGTACTTC.

This sequence joins TRBV7-3 and TRBJ2-1, with 12 bases matching TRBD2. CDR1 is SGHTA and CDR2 is FQGTGA in the germline V gene. V was pared by 2 bases and J by 8 bases, with 1 base of the junction left unmatched. The CDR3 is made up of 14 amino acids. The CDR3 region has the DNA TGTGCCAGCAGCTTACCTAGCGGGAGGGATGAGCAGTTCTTC. This sequence encodes CASSLPSGRDEQFF.

The rearrangement joins TRBV6-5 to TRBJ2-5; 8 positions match TRBD1. Germline values: CDR1 MNHEY, CDR2 SVGAGI. V lost 2 bases, J lost 4 bases, and 9 bases stayed unmatched. The CDR3 totals 16 residues. The CDR3: CASSYGTGGLGETQYF. The CDR3 bases are TGTGCCAGCAGTTACGGCACAGGGGGTTTAGGAGAGACCCAGTACTTC.

The chain recombines TRBV29-1 with TRBJ2-2; 10 bases are shared with TRBD1. Per the germline V gene, CDR1 is SQVTM and CDR2 is ANQGSEA. V dropped 7 bases and J dropped 5; count of bases not matched to a gene: 7. The CDR3 has 14 amino acids. Here the CDR3 reads CSAGTGVGTGELFF. The CDR3, as DNA: TGCAGCGCCGGGACAGGGGTGGGAACCGGGGAGCTGTTTTTT.

This clone was detected a few times. This chain connects TRBV19 to TRBJ2-7; 16 positions agree with TRBD2. V was clipped by 6 bases and J by 4 bases; unmatched bases: 3. CDR3 length equals 15 residues. Germline-derived CDR1 and CDR2 are LNHDA and SQIVND (reference sequence). The CDR3 DNA reads TGTGCCAGTAGAGCGGGACTAGCGGGAGGGTACGAGCAGTACTTC. Protein: CASRAGLAGGYEQYF.

This clone has just one count. The chain couples TRBV6-2 or TRBV6-3 to TRBJ2-1, with 8 bases identical to TRBD1. The germline gives CDR1 MNHEY, CDR2 SVGEGT. CDR3 length: 15 residues. V gave up 2 bases and J gave up 5 bases; unmatched junction bases: 5. The CDR3 sequence is CASSYSRGLNNEQFF. The CDR3 nucleotides read TGTGCCAGCAGTTACAGCAGGGGGCTCAACAATGAGCAGTTCTTC.

The V gene is TRBV7-8, the J gene TRBJ2-7; D is uncertain. Trimming left V 3 bases short and J 2 bases short, with 11 bases between. The CDR3 extends over 14 amino acids. Per germline, CDR1 SGHVS and CDR2 FQNEAQ. In DNA, the CDR3 is TGTGCCAGCAGCTTTCAGCCCGAGGCCTACGAGCAGTACTTC. Protein product: CASSFQPEAYEQYF.

The chain combines TRBV6-1 with TRBJ2-2, with D possibly being TRBD1 (5 bases). Trimming stripped 2 bases from V and 4 bases from J, with 8 bases between. The CDR3 length is 14 residues. Germline V gives CDR1 MNHNS, CDR2 SASEGT. The CDR3 sequence is CASSELRGTGELFF. CDR3 DNA: TGTGCCAGCAGTGAATTAAGGGGCACCGGGGAGCTGTTTTTT.